The clone carrying this T cell receptor beta chain was observed a few times. Antigen unknown. This record comes from a study of beta chain features in type 1 diabetes. Study findings and constraints: When Type 1 diabetes patients were examined, their TCRB CDR3s proved moderately but significantly shorter in all four CD4+ subsets. cDNA sequencing could over-represent cells with high TCR expression. For patients, the naive, central memory and Treg TCRB repertoires appeared more alike than for healthy donors.

Reverse transcribing all isolated RNA meant expressed TCRB transcripts were sequenced. Measured with immunoSEQ multiplex PCR; TCRdb has only the in-frame clones, and not every one. Of more than 350,000 clones in the sample, about 10% are singletons; the top ten hold over 0.035%. Sorted populations were all over 95% pure. The clonotype comes from a young woman in good health. Sequenced: naive CD4+ T cells from blood.

In DNA form, the CDR3 reads TGTGCCAGCAGCAAAGAGGGGTCAGGGAGGGATGAGCAGTTCTTC. It codes for CASSKEGSGRDEQFF. The chain combines TRBV21-1 with TRBJ2-1; TRBD2 reflects the table's D call only, with no check against the DNA. TRBV21-1 is shown as a pseudogene. CDR3 length equals 15 residues.